This entry lists 26 T cell receptor beta chains sequenced from one sample in a study of tumor-infiltrating lymphocytes in localized non-small cell lung cancer. The assay was immunoSEQ multiplex PCR, and TCRdb's table has in-frame clones only and misses some. The sample lists over 10,000 clones; 60% to 80% were seen once. The sequencing sample was made of uninvolved lung tissue not adjacent to the tumor. Receptor source: a human donor with non-small cell lung cancer.

CDR3 nucleotides: TGTGCCAGCAGCTTAGGACCGAGCTCCTACAATGAGCAGTTCTTC. This gives the protein CASSLGPSSYNEQFF. V and J are TRBV11-3 and TRBJ2-1; D is uncertain. The V gene lost 1 base and the J gene lost 0 bases, with 7 bases spanning the gap. The CDR3 has 15 residues. The germline V gene has CDR1 SGHNT and CDR2 YENEEA. The variable domain in full, completed from reference TRBV11-3 and TRBJ2-1, reads EAGVVQSPRYKIIEKKQPVAFWCNPISGHNTLYWYLQNLGQGPELLIRYENEEAVDDSQLPKDRFSAERLKGVDSTLKIQPAELGDSAVYLCASSLGPSSYNEQFFGPGTRLTVL.

The V call is TRBV11-2, the J call TRBJ2-2; D is perhaps TRBD2 (5 bases). Germline CDR1 is SGHAT and CDR2 is FQNNGV. Trimming took 5 bases from V and 1 from J, leaving 8 bases between them. The CDR3 runs to 14 residues. In DNA form, the CDR3 reads TGTGCCAGCAGCCCCGGGGTGAACACCGGGGAGCTGTTTTTT. Protein product: CASSPGVNTGELFF.

The chain recombines TRBV5-6 with TRBJ2-7; D not resolved. The CDR3 is 14 amino acids. V was shortened by 0 bases and J by 2 bases, with 9 bases between the two germline ends. Germline loops: CDR1 SGHDT, CDR2 YYEEEE. DNA for the CDR3: TGTGCCAGCAGCTTGGCGTCCAAACCCTACGAGCAGTACTTC. Its translation: CASSLASKPYEQYF.

The chain recombines TRBV29-1 with TRBJ1-4; TRBD1 agrees at 8 bases. This CDR3 has 14 residues. Germline V gives CDR1 SQVTM, CDR2 ANQGSEA. V trimming: 4 bases; J trimming: 7 bases; junction bases outside the gene matches: 8. The CDR3 loop is CSVGLQGVGEKLFF. CDR3 coding DNA: TGCAGCGTTGGACTACAGGGGGTGGGTGAAAAACTGTTTTTT.

This rearrangement joins TRBV5-1 to TRBJ1-1; D is perhaps TRBD1 (5 bases). The CDR3 consists of 14 residues. The germline V gene has CDR1 SGHRS and CDR2 YFSETQ. Between the trimmed V and J ends, which lost 4 bases and 2 bases, there was a span of 12 bases. The CDR3 sequence: CASSPGQINTEAFF. CDR3 in DNA: TGCGCCAGCAGCCCCGGACAAATTAACACTGAAGCTTTCTTT.

The chain uses TRBV6-1 and TRBJ1-2; tentatively, D is TRBD1 (6 bases). The CDR3 has 14 amino acids. Deletions cut 7 bases from V and 5 bases from J, with 17 bases between. Per the germline V gene, CDR1 is MNHNS and CDR2 is SASEGT. CDR3: CASKGPVGGYGYTF. The CDR3 DNA is TGTGCCAGCAAGGGCCCGGTAGGGGGATATGGCTACACCTTC.

V is TRBV19 and J is TRBJ1-2; D perhaps matches TRBD1 (5 bases). The V end lost 4 bases, the J end lost 3 bases, and 18 bases lay between the germline ends. The CDR3 covers 16 residues. Germline CDR1 is LNHDA and CDR2 is SQIVND (reference sequence). The CDR3 protein is CASSTVRGRTDYGYTF. CDR3 in DNA: TGTGCCAGTAGTACTGTGAGGGGTCGGACTGACTATGGCTACACCTTC.

The table lists this clone with a few counts. This chain connects TRBV5-1 to TRBJ1-6; TRBD1 matches at 7 bases. This CDR3 is built from 14 residues. Trimming took 4 bases from V and 8 from J; bases not matched to a gene: 6. Germline loops: CDR1 SGHRS, CDR2 YFSETQ. The CDR3 DNA sequence: TGCGCCAGCAGCCTGGGACAGAACCATTCACCCCTCCACTTT. Protein sequence: CASSLGQNHSPLHF.

This sequence joins TRBV5-1 and TRBJ1-4, with D perhaps matching TRBD1 (5 bases). V gave up 4 bases and J gave up 8 bases, with 18 bases separating them. Per germline, CDR1 SGHRS and CDR2 YFSETQ. The CDR3 consists of 15 residues. CDR3 region: CASSPSSQGQEKLFF. As DNA, the CDR3 is TGCGCCAGCAGCCCCTCCTCCCAGGGCCAGGAAAAACTGTTTTTT. Drawing the rest from reference TRBV5-1 and TRBJ1-4, the complete variable domain is KAGVTQTPRYLIKTRGQQVTLSCSPISGHRSVSWYQQTPGQGLQFLFEYFSETQRNKGNFPGRFSGRQFSNSRSEMNVSTLELGDSALYLCASSPSSQGQEKLFFGSGTQLSVL.

This clone came up once. V and J are TRBV15 and TRBJ1-1; D remains unclear. The V end lost 8 bases, the J end lost 3 bases, and 13 bases lay between the germline ends. CDR3 size: 13 residues. Germline V gives CDR1 LNHNV, CDR2 YYDKDF (reference sequence). The CDR3 region has the DNA TGTGCCACCTCAGTCACGAAGTACACTGAAGCTTTCTTT. Translating gives CATSVTKYTEAFF.

This clone was observed a few times. CDR3 DNA: TGTGCCAGCACCCGCGACAGGGCTAACTATGGCTACACCTTC. Its translation is CASTRDRANYGYTF. The chain recombines TRBV6-5 with TRBJ1-2, with TRBD1 matching over 7 bases. V lost 7 bases to trimming and J lost 0 bases; unmatched junction nucleotides: 5. This CDR3 is 14 amino acids long. Germline assignment: CDR1 MNHEY and CDR2 SVGAGI.

This clone was seen a single time. The rearrangement joins TRBV6-5 to TRBJ2-7, with TRBD1 matching 7 bases. From germline, CDR1 is MNHEY and CDR2 SVGAGI. The CDR3 covers 13 residues. Trimming removed 4 bases from V and 9 bases from J; junction bases left unmatched: 9. The DNA of the CDR3 is TGTGCCAGCAGTTCCTTGCCCAGGACAGGGCAGTACTTC. This gives the protein CASSSLPRTGQYF.

This clone was counted a single time. CDR3 region: CASSLAGVIQETQYF. CDR3 coding DNA: TGCGCCAGCAGCTTGGCCGGGGTGATCCAAGAGACCCAGTACTTC. J is TRBJ2-5 and V is TRBV5-1, with D possibly being TRBD2 (5 bases). With 0 bases removed from V and 1 base from J, the gap between germline ends came to 10 bases. CDR1 and CDR2 from the germline V gene are SGHRS and YFSETQ. CDR3 size: 15 residues.

The chain recombines TRBV29-1 with TRBJ2-1, with 8 bases lining up with TRBD1. The germline gives CDR1 SQVTM, CDR2 ANQGSEA. Trimming removed 7 bases from V and 9 bases from J; junction bases left unmatched: 8. There are 12 residues in the CDR3. CDR3: CSADRAHGEQFF. The CDR3, as DNA: TGCAGCGCGGACAGGGCCCACGGTGAGCAGTTCTTC.

The chain uses TRBV27 and TRBJ1-5; 10 nucleotides match TRBD1. The CDR3 runs 14 residues. Per the germline V gene, CDR1 is MNHEY and CDR2 is SMNVEV (reference sequence). The V segment lost 6 bases and the J segment 4 bases; nucleotides outside the gene matches: 3. The CDR3, as DNA: TGTGCCAGCAGGCCGGGACAGGGGAATCAGCCCCAGCATTTT. This encodes CASRPGQGNQPQHF.

The chain combines TRBV18 with TRBJ2-7, with TRBD2 as a possible D gene (5 bases). Trimming shortened V by 2 bases and J by 1 base, and 6 bases separated the two germline ends. The V gene's germline CDR1 is KGHSH and CDR2 LQKENI. CDR3 length: 13 amino acids. The CDR3 region has the DNA TGTGCCAGCTCACCAGGCGGGTCCTACGAGCAGTACTTC. The encoded protein is CASSPGGSYEQYF.

The chain carries TRBV6-5 and TRBJ2-4; no clear D gene. The CDR3 is 14 residues long. Germline V gene data show CDR1 as MNHEY and CDR2 as SVGAGI. V was cut by 7 bases and J by 8 bases, with 18 bases left in between. The CDR3 DNA follows: TGTGCCAGCAAGGCAGGACGGTCGTCTTACATTCAGTACTTC. As protein: CASKAGRSSYIQYF.

The rearrangement uses TRBV11-3 and TRBJ2-7; no definite D call. Germline lookup yields CDR1 SGHNT and CDR2 YENEEA. The CDR3 totals 14 residues. The ends were cut back, 5 bases at V and 6 bases at J, with 17 bases in the middle. The CDR3 loop reads CASSPLLSTAEQYF. The CDR3 DNA is TGTGCCAGCAGCCCTCTACTCTCGACGGCCGAGCAGTACTTC.

The rearrangement uses TRBV5-6 and TRBJ1-2, with a weak D call TRBD1 (6 bases). Germline V gives CDR1 SGHDT, CDR2 YYEEEE. This CDR3 contains 14 residues. Trimming shortened V by 0 bases and J by 8 bases, and 14 bases separated the two germline ends. CDR3 nucleotide sequence: TGTGCCAGCAGCTTGGCCAGGGGATCGTTGGGCTACACCTTC. It yields the protein CASSLARGSLGYTF.

CDR3 region: CASSMIRGGGQETQYF. The CDR3 DNA reads TGTGCCAGTAGTATGATACGTGGGGGGGGTCAAGAGACCCAGTACTTC. The rearrangement joins TRBV19 to TRBJ2-5, with 7 bases identical to TRBD2. The CDR3 is 16 residues long. V lost 3 bases and J lost 2; bases outside the gene matches: 9. In germline, CDR1 is LNHDA, CDR2 SQIVND (reference sequence).

The chain is built from TRBV7-2 and TRBJ1-2; D is undetermined. The germline V gene has CDR1 SGHTA and CDR2 FQGNSA. The CDR3 has 13 amino acids. Deletions cut 5 bases from V and 1 base from J, with 8 bases between. CDR3 nucleotide sequence: TGTGCCAGCAGCGTGGACCTTAACTATGGCTACACCTTC. It yields the protein CASSVDLNYGYTF.

This clone was recorded a few times. V and J are TRBV5-5 and TRBJ2-3, with D perhaps TRBD2 (5 bases). The CDR3 sequence is 15 residues long. V gave up 0 bases and J gave up 5 bases, with 13 bases separating them. Per the germline V gene, CDR1 is SGHKS and CDR2 is YYEKEE (reference sequence). The CDR3 loop is CASSLEGRAGDTQYF. For the CDR3, the DNA is TGTGCCAGCAGCTTGGAAGGACGCGCGGGAGATACGCAGTATTTT.

The CDR3 protein is CASSTLGTDEAFF. The CDR3 nucleotides read TGTGCCAGTAGTACCCTCGGGACAGATGAAGCTTTCTTT. The rearrangement links TRBV19 to TRBJ1-1, with 7 bases lining up with TRBD1. J gave up 7 bases and V 4 bases, and 6 bases lay outside the gene matches. The CDR3 contains 13 residues. The V gene's germline CDR1 is LNHDA and CDR2 SQIVND (reference sequence).

In its sample, this clone is medium-sized. This chain uses TRBV29-1 with TRBJ1-1; weak D call: TRBD1 (5 bases). This CDR3 comprises 13 residues. Germline V CDR1 and CDR2: SQVTM, ANQGSEA. V dropped 6 bases and J dropped 0 bases, with 11 bases sitting between them. The DNA for the CDR3 is TGCAGCGTAGGCGGGGGTATGAACACTGAAGCTTTCTTT. It yields the protein CSVGGGMNTEAFF.

V gene TRBV5-1 combines with J gene TRBJ1-1; 7 bases are shared with TRBD1. The CDR3 sequence is 17 residues long. V lost 0 bases to trimming and J lost 0 bases; unmatched junction nucleotides: 8. Germline values: CDR1 SGHRS, CDR2 YFSETQ. The DNA of the CDR3 is TGCGCCAGCAGCTTGGGTTTCCTTGGGACAGTGAACACTGAAGCTTTCTTT. It encodes CASSLGFLGTVNTEAFF.

The gene calls are TRBV29-1 and TRBJ2-1; 9 bases are shared with TRBD1. Germline trimming cut 5 bases from V and 2 bases from J; bases unmatched to any gene: 7. There are 15 residues in the CDR3. Germline V gives CDR1 SQVTM, CDR2 ANQGSEA. CDR3 amino acids: CSVHRQGGTYNEQFF. The CDR3 coding sequence is TGCAGCGTTCATAGACAGGGGGGCACCTACAATGAGCAGTTCTTC.